These 29 T cell receptor beta chains originate from one sample sequenced in a study of blood T cell repertoires in COVID-19. TCRdb's table, derived via immunoSEQ multiplex PCR, lists solely in-frame clones and lacks some. The repertoire holds under 450,000 clones, roughly 87% seen once, with roughly 3% in the top ten. Material: PBMCs or T cells enriched from blood (not recorded which). The source of these receptors is a woman younger than 45 who had recovered from COVID-19.

The chain links TRBV9 to TRBJ2-1; TRBD2 matches 9 bases. This CDR3 is built from 16 residues. V gave up 4 bases and J gave up 6 bases; unmatched junction bases: 11. Germline-derived CDR1 and CDR2 are SGDLS and YYNGEE. CDR3: CASSPTGLAGVNEQFF. The CDR3 region has the DNA TGTGCCAGCAGCCCCACCGGGTTAGCGGGAGTCAATGAGCAGTTCTTC. The full variable domain, its missing parts supplied by reference TRBV9 and TRBJ2-1, is DSGVTQTPKHLITATGQRVTLRCSPRSGDLSVYWYQQSLDQGLQFLIQYYNGEERAKGNILERFSAQQFPDLHSELNLSSLELGDSALYFCASSPTGLAGVNEQFFGPGTRLTVL.

This sequence joins TRBV5-5 and TRBJ2-7; unclear D gene. CDR3 length: 13 amino acids. Trimming removed 0 bases from V and 2 bases from J, with 6 bases in between. Germline CDR1 is SGHKS and CDR2 is YYEKEE (reference sequence). CDR3 loop: CASSLGSAYEQYF. CDR3 in DNA: TGTGCCAGCAGCTTGGGGTCAGCCTACGAGCAGTACTTC.

This sequence joins TRBV3-1 (or the pseudogene TRBV3-2) and TRBJ2-1; a possible D gene is TRBD2 (6 bases). The CDR3 is 14 amino acids. Trimming took off 4 bases at V and 4 bases at J, with 11 bases between the two ends. CDR1 is LGHDT, CDR2 YNNKEL, per germline (reference sequence). CDR3 protein: CASSPPTRYNEQFF. The CDR3 nucleotides read TGTGCCAGCAGCCCCCCGACTAGGTACAATGAGCAGTTCTTC.

The chain links TRBV10-3 to TRBJ1-2; TRBD1 might be the D (5 bases). Per germline, CDR1 ENHRY and CDR2 SYGVKD. V was cut by 4 bases and J by 4 bases, with 10 bases left in between. CDR3 length: 13 amino acids. The CDR3 DNA sequence: TGTGCCATCAGTGTTGACAGCCTCTATGGCTACACCTTC. This sequence encodes CAISVDSLYGYTF.

This chain joins TRBV4-2 and TRBJ2-2; 12 bases align to TRBD2. CDR1 is LGHNA, CDR2 YNFKEQ, per germline. CDR3 length equals 17 residues. Trimming cost V 4 bases and J 6 bases; bases outside gene matches: 9. CDR3 sequence reads: CASSPSLPSGRAGELFF. The CDR3 DNA reads TGTGCCAGCAGCCCCAGCCTCCCTAGCGGGAGGGCCGGGGAGCTGTTTTTT.

The chain's CDR3 is CAWTRGGDGYTF. CDR3 nucleotide sequence: TGTGCCTGGACGCGAGGGGGGGATGGCTACACCTTC. This chain joins TRBV30 and TRBJ1-2, with a tentative D call TRBD1 (6 bases). This CDR3 contains 12 residues. Germline V gives CDR1 GTSNPN, CDR2 SVGIG (reference sequence). Between the trimmed V and J ends, which lost 4 bases and 6 bases, there was a span of 12 bases.

V and J are TRBV19 and TRBJ1-4; 9 bases match TRBD1. The germline V gene encodes CDR1 LNHDA and CDR2 SQIVND (reference sequence). Unmatched junction bases numbered 3, after V lost 7 bases and J lost 3 bases. CDR3 size: 14 residues. CDR3 nucleotides: TGTGCCAGTACCAGGGACAGGGCTAATGAAAAACTGTTTTTT. Amino acids: CASTRDRANEKLFF.

The V gene is TRBV13, the J gene TRBJ2-7, with D uncertain. In germline, CDR1 is PRHDT, CDR2 FYEKMQ (reference sequence). The V end was cut by 5 bases, the J end by 7 bases, with 12 bases between. The CDR3 totals 12 residues. The CDR3, as DNA: TGTGCCAGCAGCCTGCCTACGGGTGAGCAGTACTTC. Its translation: CASSLPTGEQYF.

The chain couples TRBV5-6 to TRBJ2-7, with 11 bases that match TRBD1. V was clipped by 4 bases and J by 6 bases; unmatched bases: 3. CDR3 length equals 13 residues. CDR1 and CDR2 (germline): SGHDT, YYEEEE. The CDR3 DNA follows: TGTGCCAGCAGCCCGGACAGGGGGCTCGAGCAGTACTTC. Residues: CASSPDRGLEQYF.

The rearrangement joins TRBV11-2 to TRBJ1-2; 7 bases align to TRBD1. Germline lookup yields CDR1 SGHAT and CDR2 FQNNGV. The CDR3 consists of 15 residues. V trimming: 5 bases; J trimming: 4 bases; junction bases outside the gene matches: 10. The CDR3 sequence: CASSLQGHAGYGYTF. The DNA for the CDR3 is TGTGCCAGCAGCCTACAGGGGCATGCGGGCTATGGCTACACCTTC.

This chain joins TRBV5-5 and TRBJ2-2, with 14 bases that match TRBD2. This CDR3 region has 16 residues. Trimming cost V 5 bases and J 4 bases; bases outside gene matches: 4. CDR1 and CDR2 (germline): SGHKS, YYEKEE (reference sequence). The CDR3 loop reads CASRRLAGGLTGELFF. The CDR3 DNA is TGTGCCAGCAGGAGACTAGCGGGAGGGCTCACCGGGGAGCTGTTTTTT.

The gene calls are TRBV28 and TRBJ1-1; no clear D. The germline V gene has CDR1 MDHEN and CDR2 SYDVKM. The CDR3 has 15 amino acids. V was clipped by 4 bases and J by 4 bases, with 16 bases between them. CDR3 nucleotide sequence: TGTGCCAGCAGTTCCCATGTGTGGGCCTCCACTGAAGCTTTCTTT. It specifies CASSSHVWASTEAFF.

This clone was recorded a few times. The rearrangement uses TRBV5-6 and TRBJ1-5; maybe TRBD1 (6 bases). Per germline, CDR1 SGHDT and CDR2 YYEEEE. The length of the CDR3 is 15 residues. Trimming shortened V by 3 bases and J by 2 bases, and 12 bases separated the two germline ends. The CDR3 DNA follows: TGTGCCAGCAGCTCTCAGGGGTTAGGCAATCAGCCCCAGCATTTT. As protein: CASSSQGLGNQPQHF.

The chain carries TRBV5-1 and TRBJ2-1; 8 bases match TRBD1. The J segment lost 8 bases and the V segment lost 4 bases, leaving 5 bases of the junction unmatched. This CDR3 is 13 amino acids long. In germline, CDR1 is SGHRS, CDR2 YFSETQ. The CDR3 protein is CASSLDRGDEQFF. CDR3 DNA: TGCGCCAGCAGCCTTGACAGGGGCGATGAGCAGTTCTTC.

About this clone: This sample also contains other DNA sequences that code for the same CDR3. The V call is TRBV5-1, the J call TRBJ2-7; 8 nucleotides line up with TRBD1. Germline CDR1 is SGHRS and CDR2 is YFSETQ. V gave up 0 bases and J gave up 5 bases; unmatched junction bases: 4. There are 14 residues in the CDR3. In nucleotides, the CDR3 is TGCGCCAGCAGCTTGGCGACAGGGGATAACGAGCAGTACTTC. Amino acids: CASSLATGDNEQYF.

This clone has only one observation. The rearrangement links TRBV27 to TRBJ1-1; no definite D call. Germline assignment: CDR1 MNHEY and CDR2 SMNVEV (reference sequence). This CDR3 has 14 residues. Between the trimmed V and J ends, which lost 1 base and 0 bases, there was a span of 6 bases. DNA of the CDR3: TGTGCCAGCAGTTTATATAGCCTGAACACTGAAGCTTTCTTT. Translated, it gives CASSLYSLNTEAFF.

V and J are TRBV27 and TRBJ1-1; D not resolved. Per the germline V gene, CDR1 is MNHEY and CDR2 is SMNVEV (reference sequence). The CDR3 is made up of 14 amino acids. V was cut by 4 bases and J by 4 bases, with 13 bases left in between. CDR3 nucleotide sequence: TGTGCCAGCAGTTCTCGGGGAGGAGGCACTGAAGCTTTCTTT. Translated, it gives CASSSRGGGTEAFF.

The V and J genes are TRBV27 and TRBJ2-1, with D maybe TRBD1 (6 bases). This CDR3 spans 12 amino acids. CDR1 and CDR2 from the germline V gene are MNHEY and SMNVEV (reference sequence). V was pared by 5 bases and J by 10 bases, with 12 bases between. CDR3 amino acids: CASSLAGAEQFF. CDR3 DNA: TGTGCCAGCAGTCTGGCAGGGGCGGAGCAGTTCTTC.

This chain joins TRBV13 and TRBJ2-1; the match to TRBD1 covers 7 bases. CDR1 is PRHDT and CDR2 is FYEKMQ in the germline V gene (reference sequence). V lost 4 bases to trimming and J lost 7 bases; unmatched junction nucleotides: 10. The CDR3 totals 15 residues. CDR3 amino acids: CASSYRAQGMNEQFF. The CDR3 DNA is TGTGCCAGCAGCTATCGGGCACAGGGGATGAATGAGCAGTTCTTC.

A note on this clone: Other DNA sequences in the sample encode the same CDR3. The J gene is TRBJ2-2, the V gene TRBV4-1; TRBD2 might be the D (6 bases). CDR1 and CDR2 from the germline V gene are MGHRA and YSYEKL. The CDR3 has 17 residues. Trimming took 0 bases from V and 1 from J, leaving 12 bases between them. The CDR3 nucleotides read TGCGCCAGCAGCCAAGATTTAGCCGGGGGGAACACCGGGGAGCTGTTTTTT. The encoded protein is CASSQDLAGGNTGELFF.

This chain joins TRBV4-1 and TRBJ1-2; tentatively, D is TRBD1 (6 bases). V was clipped by 4 bases and J by 5 bases, with 20 bases between them. The CDR3 totals 16 residues. Germline V CDR1 and CDR2: MGHRA, YSYEKL. CDR3 nucleotides: TGCGCCAGCAGCCTCGAGACAGGTTTTTCGGGGTATGGCTACACCTTC. Amino acid sequence: CASSLETGFSGYGYTF.

The gene calls are TRBV9 and TRBJ2-2, with a possible D match to TRBD1 (6 bases). The CDR3 length is 13 residues. V lost 1 base to trimming and J lost 7 bases, with 8 bases between them. Germline CDR1 and CDR2: SGDLS and YYNGEE. The CDR3 DNA reads TGTGCCAGCAGCGTACAGGGGAGCGGGGAGCTGTTTTTT. Its translation: CASSVQGSGELFF.

The V and J genes are TRBV4-2 and TRBJ1-1; 8 bases are shared with TRBD1. The CDR3 contains 17 residues. J lost 0 bases, V lost 1 base, and 7 bases had no gene match. Germline loops: CDR1 LGHNA, CDR2 YNFKEQ. The CDR3 nucleotides are TGTGCCAGCAGCCAAGGGGGGACACAGGGGGTGAACACTGAAGCTTTCTTT. Translation: CASSQGGTQGVNTEAFF.

In DNA, the CDR3 is TGCGCCAGCAGCCAAACACAGGGGATAAGGGGTTACAATGAGCAGTTCTTC. It specifies CASSQTQGIRGYNEQFF. The genes are TRBV4-1 and TRBJ2-1, with 7 bases that match TRBD1. Germline V gives CDR1 MGHRA, CDR2 YSYEKL. V trimming: 2 bases; J trimming: 4 bases; junction bases outside the gene matches: 11. The CDR3 covers 17 residues.

The CDR3 DNA is TGTGCCAGCAGTTTATTTGCAGGGCCTAGCTACGAGCAGTACTTC. This translates into CASSLFAGPSYEQYF. The chain links TRBV27 to TRBJ2-7, with a tentative D call TRBD1 (5 bases). Looked up from germline, CDR1 is MNHEY and CDR2 is SMNVEV (reference sequence). Trimming cost V 1 base and J 3 bases, with 13 bases left between them. The CDR3 consists of 15 residues.

The V and J genes are TRBV27 and TRBJ1-4, with D maybe TRBD1 (5 bases). The CDR3 is made up of 15 amino acids. Trimming cost V 6 bases and J 0 bases, with 11 bases left between them. Germline V gene sequence: CDR1 MNHEY, CDR2 SMNVEV (reference sequence). CDR3 amino acids: CASRPWGATNEKLFF. The CDR3 coding sequence is TGTGCCAGCAGACCCTGGGGGGCAACTAATGAAAAACTGTTTTTT.

This clone showed up just once. V and J are TRBV4-1 and TRBJ1-1; no firm D call. The V gene's germline CDR1 is MGHRA and CDR2 YSYEKL. CDR3 size: 16 residues. Trimming stripped 0 bases from V and 1 base from J, with 12 bases between. The CDR3 sequence: CASSQEEVGSNTEAFF. CDR3 bases: TGCGCCAGCAGCCAAGAAGAGGTCGGCTCGAACACTGAAGCTTTCTTT.

This clone was seen a handful of times. This chain uses TRBV29-1 with TRBJ2-1; the match to TRBD2 covers 10 bases. The CDR3 runs 14 residues. The ends lost 4 bases at V and 4 bases at J; junction bases unmatched: 4. Looked up from germline, CDR1 is SQVTM and CDR2 is ANQGSEA. CDR3 sequence reads: CSVGGTSVYNEQFF. The DNA for the CDR3 is TGCAGCGTTGGCGGGACTAGCGTTTACAATGAGCAGTTCTTC.

The CDR3 DNA reads as TGTGCCAGCAGCTTAGTGGCGGCAGAAGACCCCTACGAGCAGTACTTC. Its protein is CASSLVAAEDPYEQYF. V and J are TRBV7-2 and TRBJ2-7; D unclear. This CDR3 has 16 amino acids. V was cut by 1 base and J by 2 bases, with 15 bases left in between. The germline gives CDR1 SGHTA, CDR2 FQGNSA.